This passage covers 27 T cell receptor beta chains from one sample sequenced in a study of molecular identifiers for immune sequencing clone quantification. MiXCR, run by TCRdb on the PCR reads, gives a single entry per CDR3 protein. Among around 470,000 distinct CDR3 sequences listed, over 20% were seen once. The sequenced material came from naive CD8+ T cells from blood, with Jurkat cell RNA spiked in. Subset noted: FACS-sorted CD8+CD4-CCR7+CD45RA+ naive T cells. These receptors all stem from a human donor in good health. Some libraries in this study had Jurkat cell RNA spiked in.

In the case of this clonotype: A clone one base away is much larger, so this may be a read error. The chain has TRBV7-3 and TRBJ1-4; 8 nucleotides agree with TRBD1. V shed 5 bases, J shed 7 bases, and the junction held 9 bases outside the gene matches. Germline V gene lookup returns CDR1 SGHTA and CDR2 FQGTGA. There are 15 residues in the CDR3. DNA for the CDR3: TGTGCCAGCAGCCCGACGGGACAGGCGGGTGAAAAACTGTTTTTT. Translation gives CASSPTGQAGEKLFF. Together with reference TRBV7-3 and TRBJ1-4, the CDR3 gives the full variable domain: GAGVSQTPSNKVTEKGKYVELRCDPISGHTALYWYRQSLGQGPEFLIYFQGTGAADDSGLPNDRFFAVRPEGSVSTLKIQRTERGDSAVYLCASSPTGQAGEKLFFGSGTQLSVL.

In its sample, this clonotype was seen a few times. The chain is built from TRBV30 and TRBJ2-2; 7 bases align to TRBD2. Germline CDR1 and CDR2: GTSNPN and SVGIG (reference sequence). The V segment lost 2 bases and the J segment 5 bases; nucleotides outside the gene matches: 2. The CDR3 runs 13 residues. The CDR3 DNA reads as TGTGCCTGGAGTTACGGGGGGACCGGGGAGCTGTTTTTT. This sequence encodes CAWSYGGTGELFF. The full variable domain, with the rest looked up from reference TRBV30 and TRBJ2-2, is SQTIHQWPATLVQPVGSPLSLECTVEGTSNPNLYWYRQAAGRGLQLLFYSVGIGQISSEVPQNLSASRPQDRQFILSSKKLLLSDSGFYLCAWSYGGTGELFFGEGSRLTVL.

The chain combines TRBV19 with TRBJ1-1; D is uncertain. The V and J ends lost 7 bases and 0 bases respectively, with 9 bases between them. The CDR3 contains 13 residues. CDR1 is LNHDA, CDR2 SQIVND, per germline (reference sequence). This CDR3 reads CASMNEMNTEAFF. Here the CDR3 DNA reads TGTGCCAGTATGAATGAGATGAACACTGAAGCTTTCTTT.

The chain is built from TRBV20-1 and TRBJ2-7; a possible D gene is TRBD1 (6 bases). V gave up 0 bases and J gave up 0 bases, with 18 bases separating them. The CDR3 has 17 residues. Germline CDR1 and CDR2: DFQATT and SNEGSKA (reference sequence). The CDR3 spells CSARDGRTASSSYEQYF. Here the CDR3 DNA reads TGCAGTGCTAGAGATGGTCGGACAGCGTCGAGCTCCTACGAGCAGTACTTC.

J is TRBJ2-3 and V is TRBV19; 15 bases match TRBD2. Germline trimming cut 5 bases from V and 2 bases from J; bases unmatched to any gene: 14. Germline lookup yields CDR1 LNHDA and CDR2 SQIVND (reference sequence). This CDR3 has 20 amino acids. CDR3 sequence (DNA): TGTGCCAGTAGTTCCAGGACTAGCGGGGGGGCCCCAGCCCTCACAGATACGCAGTATTTT. Its translation is CASSSRTSGGAPALTDTQYF.

V gene TRBV4-3 combines with J gene TRBJ1-1, with a weak D call TRBD1 (6 bases). Between the trimmed V and J ends, which lost 3 bases and 7 bases, there was a span of 21 bases. The CDR3 is 16 residues long. The germline V gene encodes CDR1 LGHNA and CDR2 YSLEER. CDR3 amino acids: CASSHFRGDRIFEAFF. CDR3 sequence (DNA): TGCGCCAGCAGCCACTTTCGAGGTGACAGGATCTTTGAAGCTTTCTTT.

The CDR3 loop is CASSLPPVYEQYF. For the CDR3, the DNA is TGTGCCAGCAGTTTGCCGCCGGTCTACGAGCAGTACTTC. This rearrangement joins TRBV28 to TRBJ2-7; D not resolved. The CDR3 covers 13 residues. V lost 3 bases and J lost 3, with 9 bases in between. Germline assignment: CDR1 MDHEN and CDR2 SYDVKM. Full variable domain (rest looked up from reference TRBV28 and TRBJ2-7): DVKVTQSSRYLVKRTGEKVFLECVQDMDHENMFWYRQDPGLGLRLIYFSYDVKMKEKGDIPEGYSVSREKKERFSLILESASTNQTSMYLCASSLPPVYEQYFGPGTRLTVT.

Details on this clonotype: Given a much more abundant clone one base away, this may be a read error. The J gene is TRBJ2-3, the V gene TRBV15, with D perhaps TRBD2 (6 bases). There are 16 residues in the CDR3. Germline V CDR1 and CDR2: LNHNV, YYDKDF (reference sequence). In DNA form, the CDR3 reads TGTGCCACCAGCAGGTCTCTAGCGTCGAGCACAGATGCGCAGTATTTT. Translation: CATSRSLASSTDAQYF.

This clonotype occurred once. This chain uses TRBV19 with TRBJ2-1, with D hard to call. The germline V gene has CDR1 LNHDA and CDR2 SQIVND (reference sequence). V gave up 2 bases and J gave up 2 bases, with 10 bases separating them. This CDR3 has 15 amino acids. The CDR3: CASSISFGPYNEQFF. DNA of the CDR3: TGTGCCAGTAGTATATCTTTTGGGCCCTACAATGAGCAGTTCTTC.

A word on this clonotype: The CDR3 does not close with the conserved phenylalanine or tryptophan, likely indicating a read error. The chain combines TRBV27 with TRBJ1-6; possible D gene TRBD1, 5 bases. The length of the CDR3 is 15 residues. The germline gives CDR1 MNHEY, CDR2 SMNVEV (reference sequence). Trimming removed 4 bases at V and 2 bases at J, with 9 bases between. The CDR3 here is CASSYVGPYNSPLHS. CDR3 bases: TGTGCCAGCAGTTACGTGGGGCCCTATAATTCACCCCTCCACTCT.

The table lists this clonotype with many counts. This rearrangement joins TRBV19 to TRBJ1-1, with TRBD1 matching over 9 bases. This CDR3 contains 18 residues. The V gene end was trimmed by 7 bases and the J gene end by 4 bases; junction bases not matched to a gene: 19. Germline CDR1 reads LNHDA; CDR2 reads SQIVND (reference sequence). The CDR3 sequence is CASILRPGQGLFTTEAFF. In DNA, the CDR3 is TGTGCCAGTATCCTACGCCCGGGACAGGGCCTTTTCACCACTGAAGCTTTCTTT.

There are a few counts of this clonotype. The chain couples TRBV7-4 to TRBJ1-4; D unresolved. This CDR3 is 16 amino acids long. Germline-derived CDR1 and CDR2 are SGHVT and SQSDAQ. V lost 5 bases to trimming and J lost 8 bases, with 21 bases between them. This CDR3 reads CASSPKPRFPDEKLFF. DNA for the CDR3: TGTGCCAGCAGCCCGAAACCCCGCTTCCCGGACGAAAAACTGTTTTTT.

In this sample, this clonotype turned up many times. The rearrangement joins TRBV12-3 or TRBV12-4 to TRBJ2-3; D unclear. This CDR3 region has 13 residues. Trimming shortened V by 6 bases and J by 3 bases, and 10 bases separated the two germline ends. The DNA for the CDR3 is TGTGCCAGCAGCCGACTTGGGACAGATACGCAGTATTTT. Its protein product is CASSRLGTDTQYF.

This clonotype was seen a handful of times. The J gene is TRBJ2-2, the V gene TRBV7-6; the D is unclear. Trimming stripped 5 bases from V and 1 base from J, with 14 bases between. Looked up from germline, CDR1 is SGHVS and CDR2 is FNYEAQ. The CDR3 runs 16 residues. The CDR3 protein is CASSPLGGRNTGELFF. For the CDR3, the DNA is TGTGCCAGCAGCCCCCTAGGCGGTCGGAACACCGGGGAGCTGTTTTTT.

The chain carries TRBV7-9 and TRBJ1-3; maybe TRBD1 (5 bases). This CDR3 is built from 17 residues. Trimming shortened V by 5 bases and J by 0 bases, and 17 bases separated the two germline ends. Germline CDR1 reads SEHNR; CDR2 reads FQNEAQ (reference sequence). The CDR3 DNA reads as TGTGCCAGCAGCCCAATCCTAGGGGAGAGCTCTGGAAACACCATATATTTT. Amino acids: CASSPILGESSGNTIYF.

This clonotype was recorded many times. This chain connects TRBV4-3 to TRBJ1-1; D remains ambiguous. V gave up 0 bases and J gave up 1 base, with 9 bases separating them. This CDR3 contains 15 residues. CDR1 LGHNA and CDR2 YSLEER come from the germline V gene. CDR3 coding DNA: TGCGCCAGCAGCCAAGATCCCTCCCCGAACACTGAAGCTTTCTTT. Protein sequence: CASSQDPSPNTEAFF.

This clonotype was recorded at least ten times. The chain has TRBV2 and TRBJ2-7; D gene ambiguous. Trimming cost V 1 base and J 4 bases, with 8 bases left between them. CDR1 SNHLY and CDR2 FYNNEI come from the germline V gene. The CDR3 sequence is 13 residues long. The CDR3 DNA reads as TGTGCCAGCAGTGAAGTTGCTGGGTACGAGCAGTACTTC. It yields the protein CASSEVAGYEQYF.

This clonotype was counted at least ten times. The chain links TRBV4-3 to TRBJ2-7; 7 positions agree with TRBD1. V lost 0 bases to trimming and J lost 2 bases; unmatched junction nucleotides: 4. The CDR3 consists of 15 residues. CDR1 is LGHNA and CDR2 is YSLEER in the germline V gene. The CDR3 here is CASSQDPGQAYEQYF. CDR3 DNA: TGCGCCAGCAGCCAAGATCCCGGACAGGCCTACGAGCAGTACTTC.

This clonotype was observed many times. The chain carries TRBV20-1 and TRBJ2-7; 8 nucleotides line up with TRBD1. Germline V CDR1 and CDR2: DFQATT, SNEGSKA (reference sequence). The V and J ends lost 6 bases and 2 bases, in that order; junction bases with no gene match: 6. This CDR3 region has 13 residues. CDR3 in amino acids: CSAKDRETYEQYF. For the CDR3, the DNA is TGCAGTGCAAAGGACAGGGAAACCTACGAGCAGTACTTC.

The chain recombines TRBV9 with TRBJ2-4; perhaps D is TRBD1 or TRBD2 (5 bases each). The CDR3 is made up of 14 amino acids. Per the germline V gene, CDR1 is SGDLS and CDR2 is YYNGEE. The ends were cut back, 4 bases at V and 3 bases at J, with 11 bases in the middle. The CDR3 bases are TGTGCCAGCAGCCAGACAGAGGGCAAAAACATTCAGTACTTC. Its translation is CASSQTEGKNIQYF.

Ten or more counts support this clonotype. J is TRBJ2-1 and V is TRBV9, with D possibly being TRBD2 (5 bases). CDR3 length: 15 residues. Trimming took 1 base from V and 4 from J, leaving 12 bases between them. Germline V gives CDR1 SGDLS, CDR2 YYNGEE. The CDR3, as DNA: TGTGCCAGCAGCGTAACAAGCGGCCAGTACAATGAGCAGTTCTTC. Encoded protein: CASSVTSGQYNEQFF. Together with reference TRBV9 and TRBJ2-1, the CDR3 gives the full variable domain: DSGVTQTPKHLITATGQRVTLRCSPRSGDLSVYWYQQSLDQGLQFLIQYYNGEERAKGNILERFSAQQFPDLHSELNLSSLELGDSALYFCASSVTSGQYNEQFFGPGTRLTVL.

This clonotype was observed a few times. The rearrangement links TRBV5-4 to TRBJ2-1, with a weak D call TRBD2 (5 bases). The ends were cut back, 0 bases at V and 1 base at J, with 14 bases in the middle. This CDR3 has 17 amino acids. Per germline, CDR1 SGHNT and CDR2 YYREEE (reference sequence). CDR3 sequence (DNA): TGTGCCAGCAGCTTGGGGTCTAGGTCGGGATCCTACAATGAGCAGTTCTTC. Translated: CASSLGSRSGSYNEQFF.

The chain combines TRBV4-1 with TRBJ1-2; D gene unclear. Trimming left V 0 bases short and J 2 bases short, with 16 bases between. The germline CDR1 and CDR2 sequences are MGHRA and YSYEKL. CDR3 length: 17 residues. CDR3 DNA: TGCGCCAGCAGCCAAGAGGCGGTCTATCTGGGAAACTATGGCTACACCTTC. Its protein product is CASSQEAVYLGNYGYTF.

This chain joins TRBV7-9 and TRBJ2-5; D call uncertain. This CDR3 has 16 residues. Trimming took off 4 bases at V and 0 bases at J, with 15 bases between the two ends. Per germline, CDR1 SEHNR and CDR2 FQNEAQ (reference sequence). CDR3 in amino acids: CASSSLGSRDQETQYF. CDR3 sequence (DNA): TGTGCCAGCAGCTCCCTCGGGTCGCGAGACCAAGAGACCCAGTACTTC.

This clonotype was detected only once. This may come from a read error, since a much larger clone is one base off. This chain uses TRBV7-9 with TRBJ2-7, with 12 bases lining up with TRBD1. Germline-derived CDR1 and CDR2 are SEHNR and FQNEAQ (reference sequence). CDR3 size: 15 residues. J lost 6 bases, V lost 7 bases, and 10 bases had no gene match. The CDR3 loop reads CASNPPGTGGLEQYF. CDR3 nucleotide sequence: TGTGCCAGCAACCCTCCCGGGACAGGGGGCCTCGAGCAGTACTTC.

This clonotype was found many times. This sequence joins TRBV7-9 and TRBJ2-2; 7 bases line up with TRBD1. This CDR3 is 18 amino acids long. Losses at the gene ends were 7 bases for V and 0 bases for J; bases not matched to a gene: 14. Germline loops: CDR1 SEHNR, CDR2 FQNEAQ (reference sequence). CDR3 protein: CASTELGTGDANTGELFF. CDR3 bases: TGTGCCAGCACAGAACTGGGAACAGGGGACGCGAACACCGGGGAGCTGTTTTTT.

With respect to this clonotype: This may be a read error: a much more frequent sequence differs by one nucleotide. J is TRBJ2-3 and V is TRBV20-1, with D possibly matching TRBD1 (6 bases). This CDR3 region has 13 residues. The V gene's germline CDR1 is DFQATT and CDR2 SNEGSKA (reference sequence). The CDR3 region has the DNA TGCTGGGCGACAGGCTTTAGGTCAGATACGCAGTATTTT. It yields the protein CWATGFRSDTQYF.